Sequencing of this T cell receptor beta chain was carried out in a study of shared clonotypes between healthy human individuals. Worth noting for this clone: Its target is not known. This sample includes further DNA sequences coding for the same CDR3.

The V end lost 0 bases, the J end lost 7 bases, and 10 bases lay between the germline ends. The CDR3 length is 13 residues. The germline V gene encodes CDR1 GTSNPN and CDR2 SVGIG (reference sequence). 200 to 250 ng DNA, 30,000 to 35,000 T cell genomes, went into each sorted-subset replicate PCR. In the source study's methods: ImmunoSEQ output lacked quality scores and full-length reads, limiting matched filtering. Generated by immunoSEQ multiplex PCR, the TCRdb table keeps only in-frame clones and is missing some. The V and J calls and clone size are taken from that table; D and trimming were inferred from the DNA. The table lists hundreds of thousands of clones, around 73% of them singletons. Study findings and constraints: Only blood samples were collected, and tissue repertoires likely differ. Memory subsets had estimated richness that was generally smaller than that of naive subsets.

This receptor was obtained from a young woman in good health. The sequenced sample was memory CD4+ T cells sorted from blood. The subset: CD45RA-negative fraction. The chain is built from TRBV30 and TRBJ1-5, with D possibly matching TRBD1 (5 bases). CDR3 sequence: CAWSVGGGQPQHF. The CDR3, as DNA: TGTGCCTGGAGTGTGGGGGGTGGGCAGCCCCAGCATTTT.